Listed here are 5 T cell receptor beta chains from one sample, sequenced in a study of T cell responses to AZD1222 COVID-19 vaccine. Assay: immunoSEQ multiplex PCR; the TCRdb copy retains only in-frame clones and omits some. The sample holds roughly 120,000 clones, about nine tenths seen once. Sequencing used peripheral blood, obtained 28 days after the second AZD1222 dose. These TCRs come from an adult who received the AZD1222 COVID-19 vaccine.

The chain links TRBV5-5 to TRBJ1-2; 8 bases align to TRBD1. CDR1 SGHKS and CDR2 YYEKEE come from the germline V gene (reference sequence). The V gene end was trimmed by 0 bases and the J gene end by 0 bases; junction bases not matched to a gene: 7. This CDR3 is built from 17 residues. The CDR3 sequence: CASSLAGGTGANYGYTF. In nucleotides, the CDR3 is TGTGCCAGCAGCTTGGCTGGAGGGACAGGAGCTAACTATGGCTACACCTTC. The full variable domain, its missing parts supplied by reference TRBV5-5 and TRBJ1-2, is DAGVTQSPTHLIKTRGQQVTLRCSPISGHKSVSWYQQVLGQGPQFIFQYYEKEERGRGNFPDRFSARQFPNYSSELNVNALLLGDSALYLCASSLAGGTGANYGYTFGSGTRLTVV.

J is TRBJ2-2 and V is TRBV19; 9 bases are a match to TRBD2. This CDR3 is 17 amino acids long. Germline CDR1 and CDR2: LNHDA and SQIVND (reference sequence). Trimming took 5 bases from V and 4 from J; bases not matched to a gene: 11. The DNA of the CDR3 is TGTGCCAGTAGTCCTAGTAGCGGGAGTCTTGGCACCGGGGAGCTGTTTTTT. Translating it yields CASSPSSGSLGTGELFF.

V gene TRBV28 combines with J gene TRBJ2-1, with D perhaps matching TRBD1 or TRBD2 (5 bases each). The V end lost 2 bases, the J end lost 2 bases, and 13 bases lay between the germline ends. Per the germline V gene, CDR1 is MDHEN and CDR2 is SYDVKM. The CDR3 spans 16 residues. Here the CDR3 DNA reads TGTGCCAGCAGTTTAGGCCGGGACCCCGCCTACAATGAGCAGTTCTTC. Translated, it gives CASSLGRDPAYNEQFF.

The rearrangement joins TRBV5-1 to TRBJ2-1; tentatively, D is TRBD2 (5 bases). The CDR3 contains 12 residues. Germline CDR1 SGHRS, CDR2 YFSETQ. V was cut by 0 bases and J by 8 bases, with 6 bases left in between. CDR3 nucleotides: TGCGCCAGCAGCTTGGGTAGCGATGAGCAGTTCTTC. This sequence encodes CASSLGSDEQFF.

V gene TRBV23-1 combines with J gene TRBJ1-4; TRBD1 might be the D (5 bases). TRBV23-1 falls under the ORF class, with uncertain function. V was trimmed by 6 bases and J by 11 bases, leaving 19 bases between them. The CDR3 runs 14 residues. The chain's CDR3 is CASRLRDPRDKLFF. CDR3 in DNA: TGCGCCAGCAGACTGAGGGACCCAAGGGACAAACTGTTTTTT.